One sample yielded the 31 T cell receptor beta chains listed below, sequenced in a study of T cells in Graves' hyperthyroidism and ophthalmopathy. RNA transcripts yielded amplified TCR beta CDR3 regions. A set of HTBI primers served as the primers for a first-round RT-PCR of the TCR CDR3. TCRdb passed the multiplex PCR reads through MiXCR, listing each CDR3 protein once. The sample records 500,000 or so distinct CDR3 sequences, roughly 16% being singletons. The sample taken for sequencing was blood. The receptors originated from a woman aged 25 to 39 with Graves' ophthalmopathy.

In this sample, this clonotype turned up a few times. The V call is TRBV2, the J call TRBJ1-2, with 8 bases identical to TRBD1. The trim removed 4 bases at V and 8 bases at J, leaving 12 bases unmatched. CDR3 length: 15 amino acids. Germline values: CDR1 SNHLY, CDR2 FYNNEI. The CDR3 sequence: CASSGDRGPPSGYTF. The CDR3 DNA follows: TGTGCCAGCAGTGGAGACAGGGGCCCTCCGAGCGGCTACACCTTC. Based on the CDR3 plus reference TRBV2 and TRBJ1-2, the full variable domain is EPEVTQTPSHQVTQMGQEVILRCVPISNHLYFYWYRQILGQKVEFLVSFYNNEISEKSEIFDDQFSVERPDGSNFTLKIRSTKLEDSAMYFCASSGDRGPPSGYTFGSGTRLTVV.

V usage is TRBV5-1 and J usage is TRBJ2-2; TRBD2 agrees at 7 bases. CDR3 length: 16 residues. The germline gives CDR1 SGHRS, CDR2 YFSETQ. The junction had 11 bases not matched to a gene; V was cut back by 4 bases and J by 5 bases. CDR3 region: CASSPDVAGATGELFF. CDR3 DNA: TGCGCCAGCAGCCCTGATGTCGCGGGAGCTACCGGGGAGCTGTTTTTT.

The chain is built from TRBV10-2 and TRBJ2-5; 10 nucleotides line up with TRBD2. Germline V lookup: CDR1 WSHSY, CDR2 SAAADI. The CDR3 contains 14 residues. The V segment lost 4 bases and the J segment 4 bases; nucleotides outside the gene matches: 3. The CDR3 nucleotides read TGCGCCAGCAGTGTAACTAGCGGGACAGAGACCCAGTACTTC. Protein product: CASSVTSGTETQYF.

This clonotype was counted ten times or more. V is TRBV28 and J is TRBJ1-6, with a possible D match to TRBD1 (6 bases). Trimming stripped 6 bases from V and 9 bases from J, with 12 bases between. The germline V gene has CDR1 MDHEN and CDR2 SYDVKM. This CDR3 comprises 13 residues. The CDR3 DNA sequence: TGTGCCAGCAGAGCGCCGGGGGCTTCACCCCTCCACTTT. Translating it yields CASRAPGASPLHF.

This clonotype was observed a few times. This chain links TRBV10-3 with TRBJ2-3; TRBD2 matches at 9 bases. This CDR3 has 18 amino acids. Germline V gives CDR1 ENHRY, CDR2 SYGVKD. After removal of 3 bases from V and 1 base from J, the junction contained 11 bases not matched to a gene. The CDR3 DNA sequence: TGTGCCATCAGTGACCCCGGGGGTAGCGGGAGAGGCACAGATACGCAGTATTTT. Amino acids: CAISDPGGSGRGTDTQYF.

This clonotype came up a few times. The V gene is TRBV18, the J gene TRBJ1-6; D not resolved. The V end lost 3 bases, the J end lost 6 bases, and 6 bases lay between the germline ends. CDR1 is KGHSH, CDR2 LQKENI, per germline. The CDR3 extends over 13 amino acids. CDR3 DNA: TGTGCCAGCTCACCGCAGCCTAATTCACCCCTCCACTTT. Protein product: CASSPQPNSPLHF.

The chain is built from TRBV27 and TRBJ2-1; tentative D call: TRBD2 (6 bases). Trimming stripped 6 bases from V and 7 bases from J, with 19 bases between. Germline lookup yields CDR1 MNHEY and CDR2 SMNVEV (reference sequence). CDR3 length: 15 amino acids. CDR3 DNA sequence: TGTGCCAGCAGATCCCCCCTGGCGGGGAAGAATGAGCAGTTCTTC. It translates to CASRSPLAGKNEQFF.

Of note for this clonotype: A much larger clone sits a single nucleotide away, making a read error possible. This chain links TRBV11-2 with TRBJ2-7; 9 bases map to TRBD2. Trimming at V came to 6 bases and at J to 1 base, leaving 10 bases not matched to a gene. This CDR3 has 16 amino acids. CDR1 SGHAT and CDR2 FQNNGV come from the germline V gene. CDR3 amino acids: CASRGISGRASYEQYF. DNA for the CDR3: TGTGCCAGCAGGGGGATTAGCGGGAGAGCTTCCTACGAGCAGTACTTC.

This clonotype occurred a few times. The chain employs TRBV13 and TRBJ2-6; 13 positions match TRBD2. Germline values: CDR1 PRHDT, CDR2 FYEKMQ (reference sequence). The CDR3 is 18 residues long. V dropped 6 bases and J dropped 1; count of bases not matched to a gene: 6. CDR3 in DNA: TGTGCCAGCAGTGAGGGACTAGCGGGAACGTCTGGGGCCAACGTCCTGACTTTC. Translating gives CASSEGLAGTSGANVLTF.

This clonotype was counted a few times. The CDR3 DNA follows: TGTGCCAGCAGCTCCGCAGGGAATAATGAGCAGTTCTTC. Translating gives CASSSAGNNEQFF. The J gene is TRBJ2-1, the V gene TRBV7-6; D perhaps matches TRBD1 (5 bases). The CDR3 is 13 amino acids. Per germline, CDR1 SGHVS and CDR2 FNYEAQ. Deletions cut 4 bases from V and 7 bases from J, with 11 bases between.

This clonotype was observed a handful of times. The rearrangement links TRBV12-3 or TRBV12-4 to TRBJ1-1; D unclear. CDR3 length: 11 residues. The V gene lost 7 bases and the J gene lost 2 bases, with 5 bases spanning the gap. The CDR3 bases are TGTGCCAGCACCGACAACACTGAAGCTTTCTTT. This translates into CASTDNTEAFF.

A few counts support this clonotype. The V and J genes are TRBV28 and TRBJ1-2, with no clear D. CDR3 size: 13 residues. From germline, CDR1 is MDHEN and CDR2 SYDVKM. Trimming took off 6 bases at V and 3 bases at J, with 11 bases between the two ends. The DNA for the CDR3 is TGTGCCAGCAGCTATGACGGAGACTATGGCTACACCTTC. It is translated as CASSYDGDYGYTF.

To note about this clonotype: Germline and junction disagree at one end, which may indicate a read error. This rearrangement joins TRBV7-3 to TRBJ2-7; TRBD1 is a possible D gene (6 bases). Looked up from germline, CDR1 is SGHTA and CDR2 is FQGTGA. The CDR3 loop spans 13 amino acids. Here the CDR3 reads CASGLGGTYEQYF. The CDR3 region has the DNA TGTGCCAGCGGCTTAGGGGGTACCTACGAGCAGTACTTC.

This chain uses TRBV24-1 with TRBJ1-1; D call uncertain. Between the trimmed V and J ends, which lost 8 bases and 1 base, there was a span of 13 bases. Germline CDR1 is KGHDR and CDR2 is SFDVKD. There are 14 residues in the CDR3. The CDR3 DNA follows: TGTGCCACCAAGCCAGGTCTATCGAACACTGAAGCTTTCTTT. It codes for CATKPGLSNTEAFF.

Many counts were recorded for this clonotype. The chain uses TRBV28 and TRBJ2-3; no clear D. Germline V gene data show CDR1 as MDHEN and CDR2 as SYDVKM. The CDR3 spans 13 residues. Trimming pared 1 base from V and 6 bases from J, leaving 8 bases between. DNA of the CDR3: TGTGCCAGCAGTTTATCCCCCCACGATACGCAGTATTTT. This sequence encodes CASSLSPHDTQYF.

The table lists this clonotype with many counts. The chain combines TRBV7-6 with TRBJ2-3; 8 bases align to TRBD2. Per germline, CDR1 SGHVS and CDR2 FNYEAQ. The J segment lost 0 bases and the V segment lost 4 bases, leaving 3 bases of the junction unmatched. The CDR3 length is 15 residues. CDR3 sequence (DNA): TGTGCCAGCAGCTCGACTAGCGCCAGCACAGATACGCAGTATTTT. Translated: CASSSTSASTDTQYF.

This chain joins TRBV18 and TRBJ2-3, with D unclear. The CDR3 consists of 15 residues. In germline, CDR1 is KGHSH, CDR2 LQKENI. V shed 3 bases and J shed 2 bases, with 12 bases lying between them. CDR3 DNA: TGTGCCAGCTCACCCGCGAGCGTTACCACAGATACGCAGTATTTT. This translates into CASSPASVTTDTQYF.

This clonotype has ten or more counts. V is TRBV28 and J is TRBJ1-1; D is unclear. Trimming took 2 bases from V and 5 from J, leaving 9 bases between them. CDR1 MDHEN and CDR2 SYDVKM come from the germline V gene. The CDR3 loop spans 13 amino acids. The CDR3 coding sequence is TGTGCCAGCAGTTTACGGCGGCGGACTGAAGCTTTCTTT. It codes for CASSLRRRTEAFF.

This chain connects TRBV7-6 to TRBJ2-7; the D is unclear. The CDR3 spans 15 residues. Germline V CDR1 and CDR2: SGHVS, FNYEAQ. V lost 3 bases and J 0 bases, leaving 12 bases between the germline ends. Here the CDR3 reads CASSFLKGSSYEQYF. In DNA form, the CDR3 reads TGTGCCAGCAGCTTCTTGAAGGGAAGCTCCTACGAGCAGTACTTC. Combining the CDR3 with reference TRBV7-6 and TRBJ2-7 gives the whole variable domain GAGVSQSPRYKVTKRGQDVALRCDPISGHVSLYWYRQALGQGPEFLTYFNYEAQQDKSGLPNDRFSAERPEGSISTLTIQRTEQRDSAMYRCASSFLKGSSYEQYFGPGTRLTVT.

This clonotype was seen at least ten times. The chain joins TRBV20-1 to TRBJ2-3, with 10 bases fitting TRBD2. Looked up from germline, CDR1 is DFQATT and CDR2 is SNEGSKA (reference sequence). Trimming removed 3 bases from V and 9 bases from J; junction bases left unmatched: 12. The CDR3 extends over 15 amino acids. As DNA, the CDR3 is TGCAGTGCTAGTGGACTAGCGGTGTACATAGCGACGCAGTATTTT. Translation gives CSASGLAVYIATQYF.

This clonotype has a count of ten or more. The chain recombines TRBV6-5 with TRBJ1-1; D unresolved. CDR1 is MNHEY and CDR2 is SVGAGI in the germline V gene. Trimming cost V 2 bases and J 1 base, with 8 bases left between them. CDR3 size: 14 residues. CDR3 coding DNA: TGTGCCAGCAGTTACGATGGATGGAACACTGAAGCTTTCTTT. Its protein product is CASSYDGWNTEAFF.

This clonotype was observed a handful of times. V is TRBV10-3 and J is TRBJ2-7; TRBD1 might be the D (6 bases). Between the trimmed V and J ends, which lost 6 bases and 0 bases, there was a span of 9 bases. CDR3 length: 13 residues. Germline V CDR1 and CDR2: ENHRY, SYGVKD. CDR3 sequence reads: CAISAGDSYEQYF. The CDR3 bases are TGTGCCATCAGCGCAGGGGACTCCTACGAGCAGTACTTC.

Many counts were recorded for this clonotype. The chain recombines TRBV12-3 or TRBV12-4 with TRBJ1-5; D remains unclear. CDR3 length equals 13 residues. V was pared by 5 bases and J by 4 bases, with 9 bases between. The CDR3 is CASSPWANQPQHF. CDR3 bases: TGTGCCAGCAGTCCATGGGCGAATCAGCCCCAGCATTTT.

Ten or more counts support this clonotype. The V gene is TRBV27, the J gene TRBJ2-2; D might be TRBD1 (6 bases). CDR1 is MNHEY, CDR2 SMNVEV, per germline (reference sequence). With 7 bases removed from V and 5 bases from J, the gap between germline ends came to 17 bases. The CDR3 is 15 residues long. CDR3 nucleotides: TGTGCCAGCACGACTTCCAGGGGAAGGACCGGGGAGCTGTTTTTT. Translated, it gives CASTTSRGRTGELFF.

At least ten counts were recorded for this clonotype. The V gene is TRBV20-1, the J gene TRBJ2-5; 7 bases are a match to TRBD2. The CDR3 runs 14 residues. Germline CDR1 and CDR2: DFQATT and SNEGSKA (reference sequence). The V and J ends lost 3 bases and 5 bases, in that order; junction bases with no gene match: 9. In DNA, the CDR3 is TGCAGTGCTAGGTTGGCGGGAGTCAGGGAGACCCAGTACTTC. This translates into CSARLAGVRETQYF.

This clonotype showed up many times. The chain uses TRBV6-1 and TRBJ2-1, with 7 bases lining up with TRBD1. The CDR3 sequence is 15 residues long. Germline values: CDR1 MNHNS, CDR2 SASEGT. Trimming removed 5 bases from V and 5 bases from J; junction bases left unmatched: 9. CDR3 in amino acids: CASSLTGTDHNEQFF. In DNA, the CDR3 is TGTGCCAGCAGTTTAACCGGGACAGACCACAATGAGCAGTTCTTC.

This clonotype has just a few counts. The chain has TRBV20-1 and TRBJ1-6; D may be TRBD1 (6 bases). The CDR3 is 15 amino acids. V gave up 2 bases and J gave up 7 bases, with 15 bases separating them. From germline, CDR1 is DFQATT and CDR2 SNEGSKA (reference sequence). This chain's CDR3 is CSARSGGGGNSPLHF. CDR3 sequence (DNA): TGCAGTGCTAGATCGGGCGGGGGGGGCAATTCACCCCTCCACTTT.

This clonotype was observed a few times. This chain links TRBV20-1 with TRBJ2-1; 9 bases map to TRBD2. This CDR3 contains 15 residues. Germline V gene lookup returns CDR1 DFQATT and CDR2 SNEGSKA (reference sequence). Losses at the gene ends were 5 bases for V and 7 bases for J; bases not matched to a gene: 12. Written as DNA, the CDR3 is TGCAGTGCTCCGGACCTAGCGGGAAATTTAAATGAGCAGTTCTTC. Protein product: CSAPDLAGNLNEQFF.

The rearrangement joins TRBV6-2 or TRBV6-3 to TRBJ1-1, with D unresolved. Germline lookup yields CDR1 MNHEY and CDR2 SVGEGT. V was shortened by 0 bases and J by 11 bases, with 19 bases between the two germline ends. The CDR3 spans 15 residues. The CDR3 spells CASSYSPTPGYGAFF. The CDR3 DNA follows: TGTGCCAGCAGTTACTCACCGACCCCGGGGTACGGCGCTTTCTTT.

The rearrangement joins TRBV6-2 or TRBV6-3 to TRBJ2-7; D is perhaps TRBD1 (8 bases). This CDR3 spans 14 amino acids. CDR1 and CDR2 (germline): MNHEY, SVGEGT. Deletions cut 8 bases from V and 4 bases from J, with 18 bases between. The CDR3 is CASGRDRQLYEQYF. The CDR3 DNA reads as TGTGCCAGCGGGAGGGACAGGCAACTTTACGAGCAGTACTTC.

The chain links TRBV6-6 to TRBJ2-6, with D possibly TRBD1 on 5 matching bases. The CDR3 is 15 residues long. V was shortened by 0 bases and J by 2 bases, with 5 bases between the two germline ends. The V gene's germline CDR1 is MNHNY and CDR2 SVGAGI (reference sequence). CDR3 DNA sequence: TGTGCCAGCAGTTACTCAGGGGCTGGGGCCAACGTCCTGACTTTC. Amino acid sequence: CASSYSGAGANVLTF.